One sample yielded the 16 T cell receptor beta chains listed below, sequenced in a study of blood T cells in healthy people across ages. Together with a sample-barcoded 5' primer, a J-beta primer mix was included in a second PCR lasting roughly 6 to 12 cycles. TCRdb re-analysed the 5' RACE reads in MiXCR, keeping a single row per CDR3 protein. The sample has 1.5 million to 1.9 million distinct CDR3 sequences, approximately 42% seen once. Material for sequencing was blood. The receptors originated from a woman aged 18-29 years in good health.

V and J are TRBV6-1 and TRBJ2-5; 12 bases are a match to TRBD2. CDR1 is MNHNS, CDR2 SASEGT, per germline. There are 17 residues in the CDR3. The junction had 18 bases not matched to a gene; V was cut back by 5 bases and J by 11 bases. The DNA for the CDR3 is TGTGCCAGCAGTCAACGGTCTAGCGGGGGGGCTATGAATGAGCAGTACTTC. Its protein product is CASSQRSSGGAMNEQYF.

Of note for this clonotype: A clone one base away is much larger, so this may be a read error. The V gene is TRBV9, the J gene TRBJ2-5; no firm D call. The end of the DNA is better explained by TRBJ2-1, so the J call may be wrong. Germline CDR1 SGDLS, CDR2 YYNGEE. CDR3 length: 15 residues. CDR3 sequence (DNA): TGTGCCAGCAGCGTAGGCCCCCTTATGACGGAGACCCAGTTCTTC. Translated: CASSVGPLMTETQFF.

This chain uses TRBV20-1 with TRBJ1-2; maybe TRBD1 (5 bases). The CDR3 extends over 13 amino acids. Per the germline V gene, CDR1 is DFQATT and CDR2 is SNEGSKA (reference sequence). Trimming took off 6 bases at V and 3 bases at J, with 14 bases between the two ends. In DNA, the CDR3 is TGCAGTGCCCAGCACGAGGGGTACTATGGCTACACCTTC. It encodes CSAQHEGYYGYTF.

This clonotype occurred a few times. CDR3 residues: CSARDREGQSANQPQHF. DNA for the CDR3: TGCAGTGCTAGAGATCGGGAAGGGCAGAGCGCTAATCAGCCCCAGCATTTT. The chain carries TRBV20-1 and TRBJ1-5; D unresolved. The germline gives CDR1 DFQATT, CDR2 SNEGSKA (reference sequence). Between the trimmed V and J ends, which lost 0 bases and 4 bases, there was a span of 19 bases. This CDR3 comprises 17 residues.

The chain has TRBV12-3 or TRBV12-4 and TRBJ2-1, with 7 bases aligning to TRBD1. The J call could be wrong; TRBJ2-7 is a better fit for the DNA end. The CDR3 extends over 16 amino acids. The CDR3 DNA is TGTGCCAGCAGTTTAAACCCTCAGGGGGTGGAATATGAGCAGTACTTC. Its protein is CASSLNPQGVEYEQYF.

This clonotype turned up a few times. The V call is TRBV4-1, the J call TRBJ2-5; D is unclear. CDR1 MGHRA and CDR2 YSYEKL come from the germline V gene. Trimming left V 3 bases short and J 1 base short, with 9 bases between. This CDR3 comprises 14 residues. The chain's CDR3 is CASSHSGRQETQYF. In nucleotides, the CDR3 is TGCGCCAGCAGCCATTCCGGTCGCCAAGAGACCCAGTACTTC.

This clonotype was seen a few times. The chain has TRBV28 and TRBJ1-5, with 7 bases that match TRBD1. This CDR3 contains 15 residues. CDR1 MDHEN and CDR2 SYDVKM come from the germline V gene. V lost 3 bases and J lost 6; bases outside the gene matches: 8. The CDR3 loop is CASSFPGGSAQPQHF. The CDR3 DNA sequence: TGTGCCAGCAGTTTCCCAGGGGGATCAGCTCAGCCCCAGCATTTT.

The V gene is TRBV20-1, the J gene TRBJ2-7; 11 nucleotides agree with TRBD2. CDR1 and CDR2 from the germline V gene are DFQATT and SNEGSKA (reference sequence). There are 14 residues in the CDR3. The V segment lost 2 bases and the J segment 3 bases; nucleotides outside the gene matches: 3. CDR3 loop: CSARSSGRLYEQYF. CDR3 nucleotides: TGCAGTGCTAGATCTAGCGGGAGGCTCTACGAGCAGTACTTC.

The chain recombines TRBV20-1 with TRBJ1-2, with D possibly matching TRBD1 (6 bases). The V gene's germline CDR1 is DFQATT and CDR2 SNEGSKA (reference sequence). V was cut by 6 bases and J by 6 bases, with 17 bases left in between. The CDR3 consists of 13 residues. CDR3 amino acids: CSAGEGVIHGYTF. As DNA, the CDR3 is TGCAGTGCCGGAGAGGGGGTGATACATGGCTACACCTTC.

This clonotype has just a few counts. Written as DNA, the CDR3 is TGTGCCAGCAGTTTCGGCGGATATAATTCACCCCTCCACTTT. Amino acid sequence: CASSFGGYNSPLHF. V usage is TRBV12-3 or TRBV12-4 and J usage is TRBJ1-6, with D unresolved. This CDR3 region has 14 residues. V lost 3 bases and J lost 4, with 7 bases in between.

This chain uses TRBV25-1 with TRBJ2-1; the D is unclear. This CDR3 has 13 residues. Trimming took 8 bases from V and 6 from J, leaving 14 bases between them. CDR1 and CDR2 from the germline V gene are MGHDK and SYGVNS. CDR3 nucleotide sequence: TGTGCCAGCCAAGAACCCTTATCCAATGAGCAGTTCTTC. This encodes CASQEPLSNEQFF.

This clonotype was counted a single time. The chain combines TRBV28 with TRBJ1-1; 7 nucleotides match TRBD1. CDR3 length: 15 amino acids. Unmatched junction bases numbered 7, after V lost 5 bases and J lost 1 base. Germline CDR1 MDHEN, CDR2 SYDVKM. Written as DNA, the CDR3 is TGTGCCAGCAGTGTCTACAGGGGCTGGAACACTGAAGCTTTCTTT. Protein: CASSVYRGWNTEAFF.

This clonotype was observed a few times. The CDR3 loop is CASSSGLAGGPPHTDEQFF. The CDR3 DNA follows: TGTGCCAGCAGTTCGGGACTAGCGGGAGGGCCTCCACACACGGATGAGCAGTTCTTC. The chain employs TRBV28 and TRBJ2-1; 16 nucleotides align to TRBD2. There are 19 residues in the CDR3. The V gene end was trimmed by 4 bases and the J gene end by 8 bases; junction bases not matched to a gene: 14. Germline CDR1 reads MDHEN; CDR2 reads SYDVKM.

This clonotype was observed a few times. The chain carries TRBV7-9 and TRBJ1-5; TRBD1 agrees at 7 bases. This CDR3 has 18 residues. The germline V gene has CDR1 SEHNR and CDR2 FQNEAQ (reference sequence). V was clipped by 2 bases and J by 1 base; unmatched bases: 11. The CDR3 DNA is TGTGCCAGCAGCTTACGGCGGACAGGCGAACCCAGCAATCAGCCCCAGCATTTT. It yields the protein CASSLRRTGEPSNQPQHF.

CDR3 sequence: CASSPLDSTRANEQYF. CDR3 coding DNA: TGTGCCAGCAGTCCGCTGGACAGCACAAGAGCCAATGAGCAGTACTTC. The chain is built from TRBV12-3 or TRBV12-4 and TRBJ2-7; D may be TRBD1 (6 bases). V was pared by 5 bases and J by 7 bases, with 24 bases between. The CDR3 runs to 16 residues.

This chain joins TRBV29-1 and TRBJ2-3; D remains unclear. Looked up from germline, CDR1 is SQVTM and CDR2 is ANQGSEA. This CDR3 has 12 amino acids. V was shortened by 8 bases and J by 0 bases, with 9 bases between the two germline ends. CDR3 nucleotides: TGCAGCTCAGCACTCAGCACAGATACGCAGTATTTT. It translates to CSSALSTDTQYF.